Relative to its sample, the clone carrying this T cell receptor (beta chain) is medium-sized. The antigen remains undetermined. Treatment: randomized to nivolumab then ipilimumab (arm A) or the reverse (arm B). Generated by immunoSEQ multiplex PCR, the TCRdb table keeps only in-frame clones and is missing some. The repertoire includes approximately 3,700 clones, approximately 33% of them detected once, and approximately 30% sits in the top ten. Trimming removed 8 bases at V and 4 bases at J, with 14 bases between. CDR3 length: 13 residues. This record comes from a study of sequential checkpoint blockade in melanoma. Study results and limitations: Clinical benefit was about 30 times likelier when tumor T-cell fraction and clonality increased.

This receptor was taken from a human donor with melanoma. Specimen: tumor tissue (inferred from file names), collected from a patient given nivolumab and ipilimumab in sequence. The genes are TRBV23-1 and TRBJ2-5, with D unresolved. TRBV23-1 carries the ORF label, with uncertain function. CDR3 nucleotide sequence: TGCGCCAGCTCCCTGTGGGATGGAGAGACCCAGTACTTC. Translated, it gives CASSLWDGETQYF.